This T cell receptor beta chain was obtained from a study of read filtering for tumor transcriptome and immune sequencing. The library was built from around 400 ng RNA with molecular barcoded adaptors for alpha/delta and beta/gamma chains. TCRdb used MiXCR to reprocess the reads, holding one entry per CDR3 protein. The table shows around 65,000 distinct CDR3 sequences, with under 20% occurring only once. In its sample, this clonotype was seen many times. V lost 0 bases and J lost 0, with 15 bases in between. There are 18 residues in the CDR3. Germline-derived CDR1 and CDR2 are SGHTA and FQGTGA. The chain uses TRBV7-3 and TRBJ2-1; D may be TRBD2 (5 bases). This clonotype originated in a donor aged 40 or over with multiple myeloma. Sequenced input: a population of CD138-negative cells sorted from bone marrow. Here the CDR3 DNA reads TGTGCCAGCAGCTTAACCGGAGCTAGCCGACCCTCCTACAATGAGCAGTTCTTC. This encodes CASSLTGASRPSYNEQFF.